One TCR beta chain is described in this entry. Its antigen is as yet unknown. One end of the junction does not line up with germline, which may come from a read error. HIV-negative, healthy adults without recent acute infections or vaccinations were the donors. When replicate PCRs were run on sorted subsets, they used around 0.2 ug DNA, about 30,000 T cell genomes. The method was immunoSEQ multiplex PCR; TCRdb's version includes in-frame clones alone and lacks a portion of them. The sample includes 2 million to 2.5 million clones, 80% to 95% of them seen just once. This record belongs to a study of shared clonotypes between healthy human individuals. Overall study: Every donor yielded three CD4 naive, three CD4 memory, two CD8 naive and one CD8 memory plate. Study-wide findings and caveats: It was only blood that was sampled, and tissue repertoires likely differ.

There are 15 residues in the CDR3. Per germline, CDR1 SGHNT and CDR2 YENEEA. This receptor was obtained from a man in his late teens or twenties in good health. Some clones in this sample may be carry-over from other donors' samples. This chain joins TRBV11-3 and TRBJ2-7; D is ambiguous. Specimen: naive CD4+ T cells from PBMCs. Subset noted: CD45RA+ positively selected. In nucleotides, the CDR3 is TGTGCCAGCAGCTTAGAAGGCCTTTTCTCCTCCGAGCAGTACTTC. Its protein product is CASSLEGLFSSEQYF. The variable domain in full, with the rest retrieved from reference TRBV11-3 and TRBJ2-7, is EAGVVQSPRYKIIEKKQPVAFWCNPISGHNTLYWYLQNLGQGPELLIRYENEEAVDDSQLPKDRFSAERLKGVDSTLKIQPAELGDSAVYLCASSLEGLFSSEQYFGPGTRLTVT.